Below are 28 T cell receptor beta chains sequenced from a single sample in a study of blood T cell repertoires in COVID-19. Sequencing was performed with immunoSEQ multiplex PCR; in TCRdb, only in-frame clones are kept and a portion is missing. The sample includes some 70,000 clones, approximately 92% of them seen just once. Sequencing was performed on peripheral blood. Receptors originate from a man aged 45 to 65 with acute or convalescent COVID-19.

J is TRBJ1-5 and V is TRBV5-8; 8 bases map to TRBD1. The V gene end was trimmed by 2 bases and the J gene end by 9 bases; junction bases not matched to a gene: 10. Germline CDR1 is SGHTS and CDR2 is YDEGEE. The CDR3 is made up of 15 amino acids. The CDR3 coding sequence is TGTGCCAGCAGCTTCACCGGACAGGGAAAGTGGCCCCAGCATTTT. This gives the protein CASSFTGQGKWPQHF.

This chain links TRBV4-1 with TRBJ2-5; TRBD1 matches at 7 bases. J gave up 6 bases and V 0 bases, and 10 bases lay outside the gene matches. Germline-derived CDR1 and CDR2 are MGHRA and YSYEKL. The CDR3 contains 16 residues. CDR3 region: CASSQDRAGGEKTQYF. The CDR3 coding sequence is TGCGCCAGCAGCCAAGATAGGGCAGGGGGAGAAAAGACCCAGTACTTC.

This clone has just one count. V is TRBV19 and J is TRBJ1-2; 7 positions agree with TRBD1. CDR3 length equals 14 residues. V was pared by 4 bases and J by 6 bases, with 8 bases of the junction left unmatched. The germline V gene encodes CDR1 LNHDA and CDR2 SQIVND (reference sequence). In DNA form, the CDR3 reads TGTGCCAGTAGTACCAGGGACAGAAGGAATGGCTACACCTTC. This gives the protein CASSTRDRRNGYTF.

The chain employs TRBV30 and TRBJ1-1, with D tentatively TRBD1 (5 bases). Germline CDR1 GTSNPN, CDR2 SVGIG (reference sequence). This CDR3 comprises 19 residues. V was cut by 0 bases and J by 1 base, with 24 bases left in between. CDR3 sequence reads: CAWSVGIRDFHGGNTEAFF. For the CDR3, the DNA is TGTGCCTGGAGTGTGGGTATTCGGGACTTTCATGGAGGGAACACTGAAGCTTTCTTT.

The genes are TRBV11-3 and TRBJ2-1, with TRBD2 matching over 11 bases. The CDR3 is 17 amino acids. J gave up 7 bases and V 0 bases, and 8 bases lay outside the gene matches. Germline assignment: CDR1 SGHNT and CDR2 YENEEA. The CDR3 here is CASSLDLRLAGYNEQFF. CDR3 bases: TGTGCCAGCAGCTTAGATCTCCGACTAGCGGGATATAATGAGCAGTTCTTC. Based on the CDR3 plus reference TRBV11-3 and TRBJ2-1, the full variable domain is EAGVVQSPRYKIIEKKQPVAFWCNPISGHNTLYWYLQNLGQGPELLIRYENEEAVDDSQLPKDRFSAERLKGVDSTLKIQPAELGDSAVYLCASSLDLRLAGYNEQFFGPGTRLTVL.

CDR3 region: CASSRGGVTEAFF. The CDR3 bases are TGTGCCAGCAGCCGCGGAGGGGTCACTGAAGCTTTCTTT. The V and J genes are TRBV27 and TRBJ1-1; a weak D match, TRBD1 (5 bases). This CDR3 spans 13 amino acids. Trimming removed 6 bases from V and 4 bases from J, with 12 bases in between. The germline V gene encodes CDR1 MNHEY and CDR2 SMNVEV (reference sequence).

J is TRBJ1-5 and V is TRBV2, with 7 nucleotides matching TRBD1. The CDR3 spans 14 residues. Germline V gene sequence: CDR1 SNHLY, CDR2 FYNNEI. V trimming: 8 bases; J trimming: 4 bases; junction bases outside the gene matches: 8. CDR3 DNA: TGTGCCAGCCGCTCCGGGACAGCTAATCAGCCCCAGCATTTT. It encodes CASRSGTANQPQHF.

This clone has a handful of counts. The gene calls are TRBV28 and TRBJ1-1; D not resolved. CDR3 length: 17 residues. The germline CDR1 and CDR2 sequences are MDHEN and SYDVKM. V dropped 3 bases and J dropped 1 base, with 18 bases sitting between them. CDR3 amino acids: CASSFWRIRRGNTEAFF. The CDR3 bases are TGTGCCAGCAGTTTCTGGAGGATTCGCAGAGGGAACACTGAAGCTTTCTTT.

The rearrangement joins TRBV21-1 to TRBJ2-1; the table's D call of TRBD1 was not tested on the DNA. TRBV21-1 is reported as a pseudogene. CDR3 length: 18 residues. The CDR3 here is CASSNASRGDRVNNEQFF. Here the CDR3 DNA reads TGTGCCAGCAGCAACGCAAGTAGGGGGGACAGGGTGAACAATGAGCAGTTCTTC.

The chain joins TRBV6-5 to TRBJ1-3, with 8 bases identical to TRBD1. Germline CDR1 MNHEY, CDR2 SVGAGI. With 4 bases clipped from V and 4 bases from J, the junction kept 3 bases outside the gene matches. CDR3 length equals 14 residues. In DNA form, the CDR3 reads TGTGCCAGCAGTTCGACAGGGGCCGGAAACACCATATATTTT. Amino acids: CASSSTGAGNTIYF.

The chain links TRBV7-5 to TRBJ1-2. TRBV7-5 is a documented pseudogene. The CDR3 totals 16 residues. CDR3 protein: CARSLEVQGGDYGYTF. The DNA for the CDR3 is TGTGCCAGAAGCTTAGAGGTGCAAGGGGGGGACTATGGCTACACCTTC.

The chain couples TRBV10-3 to TRBJ2-1; TRBD2 matches at 12 bases. V trimming: 6 bases; J trimming: 7 bases; junction bases outside the gene matches: 4. CDR1 ENHRY and CDR2 SYGVKD come from the germline V gene. The CDR3 has 14 amino acids. The CDR3 protein is CAISGLAGRNEQFF. The CDR3 region has the DNA TGTGCCATCAGCGGACTAGCGGGAAGGAATGAGCAGTTCTTC.

The CDR3, as DNA: TGTGCCAGCAGCTTAAAAGGGGGCTCTGGGGCCAACGTCCTGACTTTC. It translates to CASSLKGGSGANVLTF. The chain couples TRBV7-3 to TRBJ2-6, with a possible D match to TRBD1 (6 bases). The V gene's germline CDR1 is SGHTA and CDR2 FQGTGA. V was cut by 1 base and J by 0 bases, with 7 bases left in between. The CDR3 is 16 residues long.

The genes are TRBV6-5 and TRBJ1-1, with a tentative D call TRBD1 (5 bases). V was clipped by 6 bases and J by 2 bases, with 13 bases between them. CDR1 and CDR2 (germline): MNHEY, SVGAGI. The CDR3 has 14 residues. CDR3 amino acids: CASSRDSSNTEAFF. The DNA of the CDR3 is TGTGCCAGCAGCCGGGACTCTTCCAACACTGAAGCTTTCTTT.

The CDR3 sequence: CASSPPPGQVNYGYTF. In DNA form, the CDR3 reads TGTGCCAGCTCACCACCGCCGGGACAAGTTAACTATGGCTACACCTTC. The chain has TRBV18 and TRBJ1-2; D might be TRBD1 (6 bases). Trimming shortened V by 0 bases and J by 1 base, and 12 bases separated the two germline ends. This CDR3 contains 16 residues. Germline V gene sequence: CDR1 KGHSH, CDR2 LQKENI.

This clone came up once. The chain recombines TRBV5-4 with TRBJ1-1; D remains ambiguous. The CDR3 totals 15 residues. CDR1 SGHNT and CDR2 YYREEE come from the germline V gene (reference sequence). Trimming removed 4 bases from V and 0 bases from J, with 13 bases in between. CDR3 bases: TGTGCCAGCAGCCCTGGCCCCAAGATGAACACTGAAGCTTTCTTT. Translation gives CASSPGPKMNTEAFF.

The chain recombines TRBV10-3 with TRBJ1-4, with D perhaps TRBD1 (5 bases). Germline V gene data show CDR1 as ENHRY and CDR2 as SYGVKD. The V and J ends lost 2 bases and 0 bases respectively, with 10 bases between them. This CDR3 contains 16 residues. CDR3 residues: CAISEPRGATNEKLFF. The CDR3 DNA is TGTGCCATCAGTGAGCCGCGGGGGGCAACTAATGAAAAACTGTTTTTT.

CDR3 protein: CATSSRTGDGELFF. The CDR3 nucleotides read TGTGCCACCAGCAGTAGGACAGGGGACGGGGAGCTGTTTTTT. This sequence joins TRBV15 and TRBJ2-2, with TRBD1 matching over 9 bases. The CDR3 has 14 residues. Germline values: CDR1 LNHNV, CDR2 YYDKDF (reference sequence). The ends lost 3 bases at V and 7 bases at J; junction bases unmatched: 3.

J is TRBJ1-3 and V is TRBV7-9; D unresolved. Deletions cut 1 base from V and 2 bases from J, with 9 bases between. The CDR3 has 15 amino acids. CDR1 and CDR2 (germline): SEHNR, FQNEAQ (reference sequence). The chain's CDR3 is CASSLDGRAGNTIYF. CDR3 DNA sequence: TGTGCCAGCAGCTTAGATGGGAGGGCTGGAAACACCATATATTTT.

The chain recombines TRBV7-9 with TRBJ1-4; 10 positions match TRBD1. Germline CDR1 reads SEHNR; CDR2 reads FQNEAQ (reference sequence). Trimming cost V 4 bases and J 8 bases; bases outside gene matches: 7. There are 15 residues in the CDR3. CDR3 loop: CASSSDRGRGEKLFF. The CDR3, as DNA: TGTGCCAGCAGCTCAGACAGGGGGCGAGGGGAAAAACTGTTTTTT. The full variable domain, in which reference TRBV7-9 and TRBJ1-4 provide the parts outside the CDR3, is DTGVSQNPRHKITKRGQNVTFRCDPISEHNRLYWYRQTLGQGPEFLTYFQNEAQLEKSRLLSDRFSAERPKGSFSTLEIQRTEQGDSAMYLCASSSDRGRGEKLFFGSGTQLSVL.

This chain uses TRBV29-1 with TRBJ2-5, with D possibly TRBD2 on 5 matching bases. The germline V gene encodes CDR1 SQVTM and CDR2 ANQGSEA. The CDR3 loop spans 11 amino acids. The V end lost 4 bases, the J end lost 5 bases, and 8 bases lay between the germline ends. The CDR3 DNA is TGCAGCGTTGCACCGGGGGAGACCCAGTACTTC. As protein: CSVAPGETQYF.

The rearrangement links TRBV6-5 to TRBJ1-1; D is unclear. The CDR3 sequence is 14 residues long. Germline loops: CDR1 MNHEY, CDR2 SVGAGI. The ends were cut back, 4 bases at V and 4 bases at J, with 13 bases in the middle. The CDR3 here is CASSSGRTRTEAFF. The CDR3 DNA follows: TGTGCCAGCAGTTCTGGACGGACTCGCACTGAAGCTTTCTTT.

The V and J genes are TRBV5-1 and TRBJ2-7; 10 bases align to TRBD2. The CDR3 covers 17 residues. CDR1 SGHRS and CDR2 YFSETQ come from the germline V gene. J was trimmed by 0 bases and V by 3 bases; bases with no gene match: 9. CDR3 loop: CASSSGTSVKSSYEQYF. The CDR3 DNA sequence: TGCGCCAGCAGCTCCGGGACTAGCGTAAAGAGCTCCTACGAGCAGTACTTC.

In this sample, this clone turned up a few times. V gene TRBV19 combines with J gene TRBJ1-1; TRBD1 might be the D (6 bases). Between the trimmed V and J ends, which lost 6 bases and 1 base, there was a span of 21 bases. The CDR3 contains 17 residues. Germline V gives CDR1 LNHDA, CDR2 SQIVND (reference sequence). CDR3 DNA: TGTGCCAGTAGCCGAGCCCTGGCGAGGACAGAGAACACTGAAGCTTTCTTT. It is translated as CASSRALARTENTEAFF. Combining the CDR3 with reference TRBV19 and TRBJ1-1 gives the whole variable domain DGGITQSPKYLFRKEGQNVTLSCEQNLNHDAMYWYRQDPGQGLRLIYYSQIVNDFQKGDIAEGYSVSREKKESFPLTVTSAQKNPTAFYLCASSRALARTENTEAFFGQGTRLTVV.

The gene calls are TRBV28 and TRBJ1-4; 8 bases agree with TRBD1. V shed 5 bases, J shed 10 bases, and the junction held 15 bases outside the gene matches. This CDR3 is 16 amino acids long. The V gene's germline CDR1 is MDHEN and CDR2 SYDVKM. CDR3 DNA sequence: TGTGCCAGCAGTCCCCGACAGACAGGGGCGACGGGAAAACTGTTTTTT. As protein: CASSPRQTGATGKLFF.

The V gene is TRBV12-3 or TRBV12-4, the J gene TRBJ1-2; possible D gene TRBD1, 5 bases. The ends were cut back, 5 bases at V and 7 bases at J, with 11 bases in the middle. The CDR3 is 12 amino acids. CDR3 sequence reads: CASSTGLGGYTF. In nucleotides, the CDR3 is TGTGCCAGCAGTACAGGTCTAGGTGGCTACACCTTC.

The rearrangement joins TRBV24-1 to TRBJ1-1; 7 positions agree with TRBD1. J lost 9 bases, V lost 2 bases, and 5 bases had no gene match. Germline V lookup: CDR1 KGHDR, CDR2 SFDVKD. The CDR3 has 13 residues. CDR3 coding DNA: TGTGCCACCAGTGATTCCGGGACAGTTAAAGCTTTCTTT. It yields the protein CATSDSGTVKAFF.

The rearrangement joins TRBV28 to TRBJ1-2, with a tentative D call TRBD1 (6 bases). Trimming pared 5 bases from V and 7 bases from J, leaving 20 bases between. Germline CDR1 is MDHEN and CDR2 is SYDVKM. This CDR3 spans 15 amino acids. CDR3 in DNA: TGTGCCAGCAGTCTCTCGTCCGGGACACCATTTGGCTACACCTTC. Translated, it gives CASSLSSGTPFGYTF.